This T cell receptor beta chain was captured by sequencing in a study of cytomegalovirus exposure and HLA in healthy donors. The V end lost 0 bases, the J end lost 1 base, and 4 bases lay between the germline ends. Germline lookup yields CDR1 SGDLS and CDR2 YYNGEE. The CDR3 covers 14 residues. PCR involved 60 Vbeta and 13 Jbeta primers. Clones were read by immunoSEQ multiplex PCR, and TCRdb kept only the in-frame ones, dropping some. The sample yields around 87,000 clones, over 70% seen once. This clonotype was obtained from a girl aged 2 to 9 in good health and CMV-seropositive. The sample was PBMCs. The V call is TRBV9, the J call TRBJ2-2; D not resolved. The CDR3 here is CASSVAGNTGELFF. The CDR3 coding sequence is TGTGCCAGCAGCGTAGCCGGGAACACCGGGGAGCTGTTTTTT.